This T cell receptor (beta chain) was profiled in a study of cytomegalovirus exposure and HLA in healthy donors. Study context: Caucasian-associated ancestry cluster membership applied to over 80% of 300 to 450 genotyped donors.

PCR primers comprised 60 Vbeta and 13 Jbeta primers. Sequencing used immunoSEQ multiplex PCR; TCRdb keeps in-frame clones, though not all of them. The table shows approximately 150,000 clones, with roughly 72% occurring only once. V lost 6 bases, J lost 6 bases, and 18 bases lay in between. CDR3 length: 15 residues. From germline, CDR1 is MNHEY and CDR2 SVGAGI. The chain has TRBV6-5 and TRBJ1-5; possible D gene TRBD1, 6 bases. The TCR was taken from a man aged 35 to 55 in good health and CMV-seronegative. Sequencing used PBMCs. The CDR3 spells CASRGSSGAGQPQHF. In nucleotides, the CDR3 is TGTGCCAGCAGAGGTTCTTCAGGGGCAGGTCAGCCCCAGCATTTT.